This T cell receptor (beta chain) was profiled in a study of OX40 agonist ivuxolimab in advanced cancers. Study-level background: Given to patients was ivuxolimab, an agonistic anti-OX40 (CD134) antibody. General study points: On average, a greater number of expanded clones characterised CD8+ T cells relative to CD4+. Undetermined was the antigen specificity of the expanded peripheral T cells.

Using immunoSEQ multiplex PCR, the repertoire was profiled, and TCRdb retains in-frame clones only, with some absent. Of about 110,000 clones listed, approximately 89% are singletons. Concerning this clone itself: Its antigen is as yet unknown.

Peripheral blood came from all dose cohorts at three timepoints. CDR1 is SGDLS and CDR2 is YYNGEE in the germline V gene. CDR3 length equals 17 residues. V shed 0 bases, J shed 0 bases, and the junction held 6 bases outside the gene matches. This clonotype was obtained from an adult with an advanced solid tumor such as melanoma, head and neck, liver or kidney cancer. The source material was CD4+ or CD8+ T cells sorted from blood, sampled in a trial of the OX40 agonist ivuxolimab. The gene calls are TRBV9 and TRBJ2-3; 8 bases align to TRBD2. The CDR3, as DNA: TGTGCCAGCAGCGTAGTAGGGACTAGGCATAGCACAGATACGCAGTATTTT. Its translation is CASSVVGTRHSTDTQYF.